The 3 T cell receptor beta chains listed next were all sequenced from one sample in a study of beta chain features in type 1 diabetes. What was sequenced were expressed TCRB transcripts, since all of the isolated RNA had been reverse transcribed. Generated by immunoSEQ multiplex PCR, the TCRdb table keeps only in-frame clones and is missing some. The sample lists 200,000 to 300,000 clones; approximately 14% were seen once. Source material: naive CD4+ T cells from blood. The receptors stem from a woman in her 40s in good health.

In its sample, this clone was seen a few times. V usage is TRBV9 and J usage is TRBJ2-2; 12 bases agree with TRBD2. Trimming took 4 bases from V and 7 from J; bases not matched to a gene: 11. The CDR3 sequence is 17 residues long. Germline-derived CDR1 and CDR2 are SGDLS and YYNGEE. CDR3 region: CASSFRLAGASGGELFF. CDR3 coding DNA: TGTGCCAGCAGCTTCAGACTAGCGGGAGCCTCGGGCGGGGAGCTGTTTTTT.

V gene TRBV2 combines with J gene TRBJ2-1; the D is unclear. CDR3 length equals 12 residues. V shed 3 bases and J shed 2 bases, with 2 bases lying between them. Germline-derived CDR1 and CDR2 are SNHLY and FYNNEI. CDR3: CASSDTYNEQFF. CDR3 nucleotide sequence: TGTGCCAGCAGTGACACCTACAATGAGCAGTTCTTC. Full variable domain (missing parts from reference TRBV2 and TRBJ2-1): EPEVTQTPSHQVTQMGQEVILRCVPISNHLYFYWYRQILGQKVEFLVSFYNNEISEKSEIFDDQFSVERPDGSNFTLKIRSTKLEDSAMYFCASSDTYNEQFFGPGTRLTVL.

This clone was recorded a few times. V usage is TRBV7-2 and J usage is TRBJ2-2; maybe TRBD2 (5 bases). V was trimmed by 2 bases and J by 6 bases, leaving 19 bases between them. Germline lookup yields CDR1 SGHTA and CDR2 FQGNSA. The CDR3 consists of 17 residues. The CDR3 nucleotides are TGTGCCAGCAGCTTATTTGGTGCGGGTCCGATCCCCGGGGAGCTGTTTTTT. Translation: CASSLFGAGPIPGELFF. The full variable domain, in which reference TRBV7-2 and TRBJ2-2 provide the parts outside the CDR3, is GAGVSQSPSNKVTEKGKDVELRCDPISGHTALYWYRQSLGQGLEFLIYFQGNSAPDKSGLPSDRFSAERTGGSVSTLTIQRTQQEDSAVYLCASSLFGAGPIPGELFFGEGSRLTVL.